This paragraph covers one T cell receptor beta chain sequence. Its specificity is unknown. Germline CDR1 SGHTS, CDR2 YDEGEE. CDR3 size: 16 residues. Trimming removed 4 bases at V and 1 base at J, with 16 bases between. T cells were expanded from blood mononuclear cells for 3 to 4 days with anti-CD3 OKT3 or CD3/CD28 beads. The data are from a study of beta chain bispecific antibodies for T cell cancers. Study-level background: Healthy donor T cells cocultured with leukemia lines and bispecific antibodies. Whole-study findings and limits: Most targeted TRBV signal came from the leukemia cell line cells, not normal T cells.

Each CDR3 protein is one row after TCRdb ran MiXCR on the 5' RACE reads. The sample carries 20,000 to 25,000 distinct CDR3 sequences, approximately 2.4% recorded once. The clonotype originates from a human donor in good health. Some clones in this sample may be carry-over from other donors' samples. V is TRBV5-8 and J is TRBJ2-3; tentative D call: TRBD1 (6 bases). The material sequenced was healthy donor T cells cultured with leukemia cells. The chain's CDR3 is CASSQNRVWGTDTQYF. The CDR3 DNA reads TGTGCCAGCAGCCAAAACAGGGTTTGGGGCACAGATACGCAGTATTTT. Supplemented by reference TRBV5-8 and TRBJ2-3, the full variable domain reads EAGVTQSPTHLIKTRGQQATLRCSPISGHTSVYWYQQALGLGLQFLLWYDEGEERNRGNFPPRFSGRQFPNYSSELNVNALELEDSALYLCASSQNRVWGTDTQYFGPGTRLTVL.